This TCR beta chain was sequenced during a study of high-grade serous ovarian cancer treatment subgroups. Looking at the study overall: Each sample yielded on average around 7,000 unique TCR beta rearrangements from 12,000 to 15,000 reads.

General observations from the study: Repertoire similarity ranged about 0.1 to 0.79 between tumors of one patient. TCR relatedness rose with neoantigen level and trended with mutation load. Spatial context was lost because tumors were sequenced in bulk.

This table comes from immunoSEQ multiplex PCR, and its TCRdb copy is limited to in-frame clones, with some not included. The repertoire holds some 3,300 clones, 76% seen once, with nearly 8.5% in the top ten. Note on this clone: Its specificity is not known.

Germline trimming cut 5 bases from V and 5 bases from J; bases unmatched to any gene: 7. Per germline, CDR1 LGHNA and CDR2 YNFKEQ. CDR3 length: 14 amino acids. The tumor samples were collected prior to definitive surgery or chemotherapy. The sequence derives from a human donor with high-grade serous ovarian cancer. The chain recombines TRBV4-2 with TRBJ1-1; 8 bases agree with TRBD1. Sequencing input: tumor tissue. CDR3 region: CASSFHRGGTEAFF. The CDR3 nucleotides read TGTGCCAGCAGCTTTCACAGGGGGGGGACTGAAGCTTTCTTT.